The rows below give T cell receptor beta chains drawn from one sample of a study of cytomegalovirus exposure and HLA in healthy donors. This table comes from immunoSEQ multiplex PCR, and its TCRdb copy is limited to in-frame clones, with some not included. Here the sample spans tens of thousands of clones, about 82% being singletons. The sequenced sample was PBMCs. The receptors here all came from a young man in good health and CMV-seronegative. The CDR3 runs from the conserved cysteine through the conserved F or W. A D gene is named only where the DNA matches it firmly. Size is stated for part of the rows, as once, few or many counts, or as a class when the clone is expanded.

.,TRBV5-4,TRBD2,TRBJ2-3,16,TGTGCCAGCAGCCTGGGACTAGCGGGGGTGACAGATACGCAGTATTTT,CASSLGLAGVTDTQYF
.,TRBV15,TRBD1,TRBJ2-7,15,TGTGCCACCAGCAGGGGACAGGGGGCCTCCTACGAGCAGTACTTC,CATSRGQGASYEQYF
.,TRBV10-3,TRBD1,TRBJ2-5,15,TGTGCCATCAGTAGAGGGACAGGGGTAGGGGAGACCCAGTACTTC,CAISRGTGVGETQYF
.,TRBV27,.,TRBJ2-2,16,TGTGCCAGCAGTTTATACGGGGGTTCGAACACCGGGGAGCTGTTTTTT,CASSLYGGSNTGELFF
.,TRBV7-2,TRBD1,TRBJ1-5,16,TGTGCCAGCAGCCGACAGGGGGCGCTTGGCAATCAGCCCCAGCATTTT,CASSRQGALGNQPQHF
few,TRBV27,TRBD1,TRBJ2-7,15,TGTGCCAGCAGTTTATCCGTACAGGGGCCCTACGAGCAGTACTTC,CASSLSVQGPYEQYF
.,TRBV5-1,TRBD1,TRBJ1-1,15,TGCGCCAGCAGGGGCTCCGGACAGGGGAACACTGAAGCTTTCTTT,CASRGSGQGNTEAFF
.,TRBV10-2,TRBD1,TRBJ1-3,15,TGCGCCAGCAGAGGGACAGCCTACTCTGGAAACACCATATATTTT,CASRGTAYSGNTIYF
.,TRBV10-3,.,TRBJ2-5,14,TGTGCCATCAGTGAGGCGAGGGACCAAGAGACCCAGTACTTC,CAISEARDQETQYF
.,TRBV2,.,TRBJ1-1,11,TGTGCCAGCAGTGTCTCAGAAGAAGCTTTCTTT,CASSVSEEAFF
.,TRBV7-9,.,TRBJ1-3,17,TGTGCCAGCAGTCCCAGACGGGTTGGTCGGGGTGAAAACACCATATATTTT,CASSPRRVGRGENTIYF
few,TRBV7-9,.,TRBJ1-2,15,TGTGCCAGCAGCCCATTAGGTCAAGAGGGATATGGCTACACCTTC,CASSPLGQEGYGYTF
few,TRBV6-4,.,TRBJ1-2,16,TGTGCCAGCAGAGAGACAGTGGGACAAGGAATCTATGGCTACACCTTC,CASRETVGQGIYGYTF
.,TRBV5-1,.,TRBJ1-1,18,TGCGCCAGCAGCTTGGCCGACAGCGCCAATACCCTGAACACTGAAGCTTTCTTT,CASSLADSANTLNTEAFF
.,TRBV14,TRBD1,TRBJ2-3,13,TGTGCCAGCAGCCTGGGACAGGGGAATACGCAGTATTTT,CASSLGQGNTQYF
few,TRBV9,TRBD1,TRBJ2-3,15,TGTGCCAGCAGCGAGGTGGGACAGAGCACAGATACGCAGTATTTT,CASSEVGQSTDTQYF
.,TRBV4-3,.,TRBJ1-2,17,TGCGCCAGCAGCCAAGATAGGACGACAGCACCTAACTATGGCTACACCTTC,CASSQDRTTAPNYGYTF
once,TRBV18,TRBD1,TRBJ1-2,15,TGTGCCAGCTCACCTCGGACAGGGCCTTCCTATGGCTACACCTTC,CASSPRTGPSYGYTF
.,TRBV7-2,.,TRBJ2-7,16,TGTGCCAGCAGCTTAGGAGGAATTGATACCTCGCGCGAGCAGTACTTC,CASSLGGIDTSREQYF
.,TRBV28,TRBD1,TRBJ1-2,12,TGTGCCACAGAGACAGGGGGAAAGGGCTACACCTTC,CATETGGKGYTF
.,TRBV30,.,TRBJ1-5,14,TGTGCCTGGAAGGACAGTAAAGAATCTCAGCCCCAGCATTTT,CAWKDSKESQPQHF
.,TRBV7-9,.,TRBJ2-7,12,TGTGCCAGCAGCTCGCAGGGTAACGAGCAGTACTTC,CASSSQGNEQYF
.,TRBV19,.,TRBJ2-5,12,TGTGCCAGTGGCACTAAACGAGAGACCCAGTACTTC,CASGTKRETQYF
few,TRBV5-1,TRBD2,TRBJ2-3,15,TGCGCCAGCGCCCCCGGGCGGGGGGTGTCGGATACGCAGTATTTT,CASAPGRGVSDTQYF
.,TRBV27,.,TRBJ1-2,13,TGTGCCAGCAGTTTACAGGGTGGCTATGGCTACACCTTC,CASSLQGGYGYTF
.,TRBV12-5,.,TRBJ2-3,12,TGTGCTAGTGGTTCAATCACAGATACGCAGTATTTT,CASGSITDTQYF
.,TRBV6-6,.,TRBJ1-3,14,TGTGCCAGCAGCCCGTCGGGTACTGGAAACACCATATATTTT,CASSPSGTGNTIYF
few,TRBV19,.,TRBJ1-5,16,TGTGCCAGTAGTAATGTCGGTTCCCTAAACCATCAGCCCCAGCATTTT,CASSNVGSLNHQPQHF
few,TRBV7-2,.,TRBJ2-1,13,TGTGCCAGCAGTAATCAACAGGGTAATGAGCAGTTCTTC,CASSNQQGNEQFF
.,TRBV7-9,.,TRBJ2-7,15,TGTGCCAGCAGCTTAGGTGGGCGGACTATATACGAGCAGTACTTC,CASSLGGRTIYEQYF
.,TRBV6-1,.,TRBJ2-3,15,TGTGCCAGCCTTGACAGGCTTGGGCTCACAGATACGCAGTATTTT,CASLDRLGLTDTQYF
.,TRBV10-1,TRBD1,TRBJ2-7,14,TGCGCCAGCATCAAAAGGGGGCCGACCTACGAGCAGTACTTC,CASIKRGPTYEQYF
.,TRBV28,TRBD1,TRBJ1-5,14,TGTGCCAGCAGTCGACAGGGGAATGGTCAGCCCCAGCATTTT,CASSRQGNGQPQHF
.,TRBV14,.,TRBJ1-1,14,TGTGCCAGCAGCCAAGAAGTGGGAGACAAGGAAGCTTTCTTT,CASSQEVGDKEAFF
.,TRBV10-3,TRBD2,TRBJ2-7,15,TGTGCCATCTGTTCGGGAGGGCCCGTAGGGTGGGAGCAGTACTTC,CAICSGGPVGWEQYF
.,TRBV30,TRBD2,TRBJ2-1,12,TGTGCCTGGAGTGGGGGGGGCAATGAGCAGTTCTTC,CAWSGGGNEQFF
.,TRBV7-2,.,TRBJ1-1,15,TGTGCCAGCAGCGTAACCGGGACACTTGACACTGAAGCTTTCTTT,CASSVTGTLDTEAFF
.,TRBV9,TRBD1,TRBJ1-2,15,TGTGCCAGCAGCGCTTCGGGACAGGTCCTAGATGGCTACACCTTC,CASSASGQVLDGYTF
.,TRBV28,TRBD1,TRBJ1-4,15,TGTGCCAGCAGTTTTGGACAGGGTTCTAATGAAAAACTGTTTTTT,CASSFGQGSNEKLFF